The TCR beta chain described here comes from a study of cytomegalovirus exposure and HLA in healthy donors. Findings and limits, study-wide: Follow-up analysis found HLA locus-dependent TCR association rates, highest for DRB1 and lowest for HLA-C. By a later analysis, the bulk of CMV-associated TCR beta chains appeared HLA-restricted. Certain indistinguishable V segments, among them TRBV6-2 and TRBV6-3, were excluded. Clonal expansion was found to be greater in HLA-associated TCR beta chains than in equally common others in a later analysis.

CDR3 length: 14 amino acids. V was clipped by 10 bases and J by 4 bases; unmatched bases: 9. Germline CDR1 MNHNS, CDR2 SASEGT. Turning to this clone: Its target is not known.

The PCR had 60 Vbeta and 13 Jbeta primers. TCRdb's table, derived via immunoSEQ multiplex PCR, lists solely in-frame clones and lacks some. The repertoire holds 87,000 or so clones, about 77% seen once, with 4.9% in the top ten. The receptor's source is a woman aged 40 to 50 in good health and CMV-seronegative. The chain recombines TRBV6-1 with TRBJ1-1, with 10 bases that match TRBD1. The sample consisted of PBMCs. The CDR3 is CATRTGGMATEAFF. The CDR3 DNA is TGTGCCACCCGGACAGGGGGTATGGCCACTGAAGCTTTCTTT.